Shown below are 17 T cell receptor beta chains from a single sample sequenced in a study of shared clonotypes between healthy human individuals. Using immunoSEQ multiplex PCR, the repertoire was profiled, and TCRdb retains in-frame clones only, with some absent. The sample carries over a million clones, roughly 96% recorded once. Material for sequencing was naive CD4+ T cells sorted from blood. Subset of the sample: CD45RA+ positively selected. These receptor sequences come from a man under 40 in good health.

This chain joins TRBV2 and TRBJ2-2, with 8 bases aligning to TRBD1. This CDR3 has 14 residues. V was pared by 8 bases and J by 2 bases, with 4 bases of the junction left unmatched. Germline CDR1 SNHLY, CDR2 FYNNEI. The CDR3 sequence: CASRDRKNTGELFF. The CDR3 region has the DNA TGTGCCAGCCGGGACAGGAAAAACACCGGGGAGCTGTTTTTT.

The chain uses TRBV2 and TRBJ1-5; D remains ambiguous. V was shortened by 2 bases and J by 0 bases, with 8 bases between the two germline ends. The CDR3 length is 15 residues. Germline-derived CDR1 and CDR2 are SNHLY and FYNNEI. DNA for the CDR3: TGTGCCAGCAGTGAATTAGGTGATAGCAATCAGCCCCAGCATTTT. Residues: CASSELGDSNQPQHF.

The chain combines TRBV2 with TRBJ2-3; 7 bases line up with TRBD1. CDR1 is SNHLY, CDR2 FYNNEI, per germline. Trimming took 6 bases from V and 6 from J; bases not matched to a gene: 12. The CDR3 is made up of 15 amino acids. The CDR3 DNA reads TGTGCCAGCAGCTGGGGGATAGCCAGGGGGGATACGCAGTATTTT. Protein sequence: CASSWGIARGDTQYF.

This chain connects TRBV5-1 to TRBJ2-2; 9 nucleotides match TRBD2. Trimming removed 2 bases from V and 9 bases from J; junction bases left unmatched: 17. This CDR3 spans 18 amino acids. Per germline, CDR1 SGHRS and CDR2 YFSETQ. The CDR3 region has the DNA TGCGCCAGCAGCTTTCCGGGACTAGCAAAGCCGAACGCTCGGGAGCTGTTTTTT. It specifies CASSFPGLAKPNARELFF.

The V and J genes are TRBV5-8 and TRBJ2-7; D gene unclear. The CDR3 has 15 residues. The V end was cut by 0 bases, the J end by 0 bases, with 10 bases between. Germline CDR1 reads SGHTS; CDR2 reads YDEGEE. The chain's CDR3 is CASSLGPDGSYEQYF. The CDR3 region has the DNA TGTGCCAGCAGCTTGGGCCCGGACGGCTCCTACGAGCAGTACTTC. Complete variable domain (other parts from reference TRBV5-8 and TRBJ2-7): EAGVTQSPTHLIKTRGQQATLRCSPISGHTSVYWYQQALGLGLQFLLWYDEGEERNRGNFPPRFSGRQFPNYSSELNVNALELEDSALYLCASSLGPDGSYEQYFGPGTRLTVT.

The chain combines TRBV5-1 with TRBJ1-2; TRBD1 is a possible D gene (5 bases). Deletions cut 0 bases from V and 7 bases from J, with 13 bases between. Germline V CDR1 and CDR2: SGHRS, YFSETQ. This CDR3 has 14 amino acids. CDR3 DNA sequence: TGCGCCAGCAGCTTGGGGACACCGGAGGGTGGCTACACCTTC. Translating it yields CASSLGTPEGGYTF.

V gene TRBV19 combines with J gene TRBJ2-2; D is undetermined. V lost 2 bases to trimming and J lost 1 base, with 5 bases between them. Germline values: CDR1 LNHDA, CDR2 SQIVND (reference sequence). The CDR3 extends over 14 amino acids. The CDR3 nucleotides read TGTGCCAGTAGTATACCGAAGAACACCGGGGAGCTGTTTTTT. It yields the protein CASSIPKNTGELFF.

The genes are TRBV6-5 and TRBJ1-1; TRBD1 is a possible D gene (6 bases). The CDR3 consists of 13 residues. The V gene lost 7 bases and the J gene lost 11 bases, with 20 bases spanning the gap. Germline V CDR1 and CDR2: MNHEY, SVGAGI. CDR3 DNA sequence: TGTGCCAGCAAATGGCAGGGGAATGGTAGGGCTTTCTTT. Its translation is CASKWQGNGRAFF.

V usage is TRBV29-1 and J usage is TRBJ1-3, with a weak D call TRBD1 (6 bases). The germline V gene has CDR1 SQVTM and CDR2 ANQGSEA. The V and J ends lost 7 bases and 0 bases respectively, with 13 bases between them. The CDR3 is made up of 14 amino acids. CDR3 coding DNA: TGCAGCGCTGTCGGACAGCTCTCTGGAAACACCATATATTTT. Encoded protein: CSAVGQLSGNTIYF.

The chain has TRBV5-4 and TRBJ2-5; TRBD2 matches at 8 bases. CDR3 size: 14 residues. In germline, CDR1 is SGHNT, CDR2 YYREEE (reference sequence). The V and J ends lost 6 bases and 1 base, in that order; junction bases with no gene match: 5. CDR3 protein: CASTPGLVQETQYF. CDR3 in DNA: TGTGCCAGCACCCCGGGACTAGTCCAAGAGACCCAGTACTTC.

The chain has TRBV6-1 and TRBJ2-2; no clear D. The V gene's germline CDR1 is MNHNS and CDR2 SASEGT. The CDR3 contains 14 residues. With 1 base removed from V and 5 bases from J, the gap between germline ends came to 8 bases. CDR3 in amino acids: CASSEDWETGELFF. In DNA form, the CDR3 reads TGTGCCAGCAGTGAAGACTGGGAAACCGGGGAGCTGTTTTTT.

V and J are TRBV18 and TRBJ1-2; 7 bases agree with TRBD1. Trimming at V came to 1 base and at J to 8 bases, leaving 13 bases not matched to a gene. Germline CDR1 is KGHSH and CDR2 is LQKENI. The CDR3 has 16 amino acids. CDR3 protein: CASSPRQGDYEGGYTF. CDR3 in DNA: TGTGCCAGCTCACCACGGCAGGGGGACTATGAGGGGGGCTACACCTTC.

The chain joins TRBV27 to TRBJ2-1; 8 nucleotides align to TRBD2. With 8 bases clipped from V and 6 bases from J, the junction kept 6 bases outside the gene matches. Per germline, CDR1 MNHEY and CDR2 SMNVEV (reference sequence). CDR3 length: 13 amino acids. The CDR3 DNA reads TGTGCCAGCCGGGCCGGGGGGGTCAATGAGCAGTTCTTC. Amino acids: CASRAGGVNEQFF.

V and J are TRBV27 and TRBJ2-7; a possible D gene is TRBD1 (5 bases). The germline V gene has CDR1 MNHEY and CDR2 SMNVEV (reference sequence). Trimming stripped 3 bases from V and 7 bases from J, with 10 bases between. This CDR3 spans 12 amino acids. CDR3 bases: TGTGCCAGCAGTTTTCAGGGCAGGGAGCAGTACTTC. Its protein product is CASSFQGREQYF.

The rearrangement joins TRBV18 to TRBJ2-2, with 12 positions matching TRBD2. J gave up 6 bases and V 5 bases, and 7 bases lay outside the gene matches. Looked up from germline, CDR1 is KGHSH and CDR2 is LQKENI. The CDR3 extends over 16 amino acids. The CDR3 protein is CASSTASGRAPGELFF. The CDR3, as DNA: TGTGCCAGCTCAACGGCTAGCGGGAGGGCCCCCGGGGAGCTGTTTTTT.

This chain uses TRBV18 with TRBJ2-1; D uncertain. Trimming took 4 bases from V and 12 from J, leaving 13 bases between them. This CDR3 region has 12 residues. Germline V gene lookup returns CDR1 KGHSH and CDR2 LQKENI. The CDR3 spells CASSHPQERQFF. The CDR3 DNA sequence: TGTGCCAGCTCACACCCCCAAGAGAGGCAGTTCTTC.

This clone was detected only once. This chain links TRBV6-1 with TRBJ2-1; D is uncertain. The CDR3 consists of 14 residues. V was pared by 3 bases and J by 3 bases, with 9 bases between. From germline, CDR1 is MNHNS and CDR2 SASEGT. CDR3 loop: CASSDGRSYNEQFF. The CDR3 DNA follows: TGTGCCAGCAGTGACGGGCGGAGCTACAATGAGCAGTTCTTC.